The sequence of this T cell receptor beta chain was determined in a study of beta chain features in type 1 diabetes. Notes on the study in general: Shorter TCRB CDR3s, moderately but significantly so, were found in Type 1 diabetes patients in all four CD4+ subsets. No resolution was reached here on whether HLA type influences TCRB rearrangement. Among type 1 diabetes patients, VDJ junctions had fewer insertions and more deletions.

TCRB transcripts that were expressed got sequenced, as all of the isolated RNA had been reverse transcribed. Here immunoSEQ multiplex PCR was the method, and the copy in TCRdb shows in-frame clones only, minus some. Of approximately 250,000 clones in the sample, roughly 10% are singletons; the top ten hold 0.017%. To note about this clone: Its antigen is still unknown.

Each of the CD4+ naive, central memory, regulatory and stem cell-like memory populations was sorted via CD45RO/CCR7/CD25/CD127/CD95/CD27. The CDR3 consists of 15 residues. V lost 7 bases to trimming and J lost 1 base; unmatched junction nucleotides: 9. Germline CDR1 reads SGDLS; CDR2 reads YYNGEE. The sequence came from a man under 40 with type 1 diabetes. Sequencing input: naive CD4+ T cells from blood. This rearrangement joins TRBV9 to TRBJ2-3, with TRBD1 matching over 7 bases. The CDR3 region is CASAPQGVGTDTQYF. CDR3 coding DNA: TGTGCCAGCGCTCCGCAGGGGGTGGGCACAGATACGCAGTATTTT.